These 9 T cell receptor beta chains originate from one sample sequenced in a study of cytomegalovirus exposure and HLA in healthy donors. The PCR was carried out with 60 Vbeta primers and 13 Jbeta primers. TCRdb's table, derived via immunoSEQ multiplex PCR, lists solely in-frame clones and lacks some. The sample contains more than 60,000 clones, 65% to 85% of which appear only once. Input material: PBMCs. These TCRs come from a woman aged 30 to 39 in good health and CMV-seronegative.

In nucleotides, the CDR3 is TGTGCCAGCTTTTCGGGAGGAGCCTATGGCTACACCTTC. Its translation: CASFSGGAYGYTF. The chain uses TRBV7-8 and TRBJ1-2; D is ambiguous. V lost 8 bases and J lost 4, with 14 bases in between. This CDR3 has 13 residues. Germline CDR1 and CDR2: SGHVS and FQNEAQ.

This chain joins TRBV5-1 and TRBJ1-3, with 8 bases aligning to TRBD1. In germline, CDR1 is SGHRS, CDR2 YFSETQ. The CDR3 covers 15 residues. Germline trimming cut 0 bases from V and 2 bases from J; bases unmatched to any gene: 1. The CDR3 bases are TGCGCCAGCAGCTTGGGACAGGGGACTGGAAACACCATATATTTT. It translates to CASSLGQGTGNTIYF.

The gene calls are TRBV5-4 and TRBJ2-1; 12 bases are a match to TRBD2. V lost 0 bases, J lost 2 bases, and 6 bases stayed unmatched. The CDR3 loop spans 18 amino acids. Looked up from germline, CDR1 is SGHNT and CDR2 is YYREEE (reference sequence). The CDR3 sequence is CASSLGGLAGHPYNEQFF. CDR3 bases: TGTGCCAGCAGCTTGGGGGGACTAGCGGGTCACCCCTACAATGAGCAGTTCTTC.

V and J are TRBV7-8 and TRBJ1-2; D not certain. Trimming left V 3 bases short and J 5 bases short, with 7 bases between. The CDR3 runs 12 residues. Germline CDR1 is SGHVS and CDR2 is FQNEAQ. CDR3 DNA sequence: TGTGCCAGCAGCTTCGATCTATATGGCTACACCTTC. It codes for CASSFDLYGYTF.

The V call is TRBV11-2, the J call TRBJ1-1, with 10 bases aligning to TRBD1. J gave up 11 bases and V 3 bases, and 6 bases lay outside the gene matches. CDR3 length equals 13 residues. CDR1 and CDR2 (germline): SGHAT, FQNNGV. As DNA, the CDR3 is TGTGCCAGCAGCTTGGGACAGGGGATGAGGGCTTTCTTT. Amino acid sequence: CASSLGQGMRAFF.

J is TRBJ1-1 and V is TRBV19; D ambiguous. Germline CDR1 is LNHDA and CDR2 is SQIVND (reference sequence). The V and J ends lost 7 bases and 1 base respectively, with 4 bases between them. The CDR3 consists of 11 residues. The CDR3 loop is CASTGNTEAFF. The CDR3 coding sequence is TGTGCCAGTACCGGGAACACTGAAGCTTTCTTT.

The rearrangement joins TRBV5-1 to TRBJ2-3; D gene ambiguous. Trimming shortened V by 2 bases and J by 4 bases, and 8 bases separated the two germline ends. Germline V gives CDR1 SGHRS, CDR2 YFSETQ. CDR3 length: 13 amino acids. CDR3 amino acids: CASSFLPADTQYF. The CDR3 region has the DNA TGCGCCAGCAGCTTCTTACCGGCAGATACGCAGTATTTT. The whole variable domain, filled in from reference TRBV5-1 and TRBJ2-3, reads KAGVTQTPRYLIKTRGQQVTLSCSPISGHRSVSWYQQTPGQGLQFLFEYFSETQRNKGNFPGRFSGRQFSNSRSEMNVSTLELGDSALYLCASSFLPADTQYFGPGTRLTVL.

The chain's CDR3 is CALWEGEGNGYTF. For the CDR3, the DNA is TGTGCCCTCTGGGAAGGGGAAGGGAATGGCTACACCTTC. The chain employs TRBV5-4 and TRBJ1-2, with TRBD1 as a possible D gene (5 bases). V lost 10 bases and J 6 bases, leaving 19 bases between the germline ends. The CDR3 length is 13 residues. The V gene's germline CDR1 is SGHNT and CDR2 YYREEE (reference sequence).

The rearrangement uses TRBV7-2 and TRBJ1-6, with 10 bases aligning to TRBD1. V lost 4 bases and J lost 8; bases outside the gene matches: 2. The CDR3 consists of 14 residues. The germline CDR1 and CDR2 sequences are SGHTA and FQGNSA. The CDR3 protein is CASSSTGGYSPLHF. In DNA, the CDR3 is TGTGCCAGCAGCTCGACAGGGGGCTATTCACCCCTCCACTTT.